These 10 T cell receptor beta chains originate from one sample sequenced in a study of blood T cells in healthy people across ages. A second PCR, run for roughly 7 to 12 cycles, used a sample-barcoded 5' primer plus a J-beta primer mix. Using its own MiXCR run on the 5' RACE reads, TCRdb lists one record per CDR3 protein. The repertoire consists of about 780,000 distinct CDR3 sequences, with roughly 24% occurring once and the leading ten covering around 3%. The data were also submitted as part of a second study, on T cells of mothers and their children.

The sequenced sample consisted of blood. These receptors all come from a boy younger than 18 in good health.

This chain joins TRBV3-1 and TRBJ2-7; D possibly corresponds to TRBD2 (6 bases). This CDR3 contains 15 residues. In germline, CDR1 is LGHDT, CDR2 YNNKEL (reference sequence). Trimming took off 3 bases at V and 0 bases at J, with 12 bases between the two ends. The CDR3 sequence: CASSQFAGSSYEQYF. DNA for the CDR3: TGTGCCAGCAGCCAGTTTGCGGGGAGCTCCTACGAGCAGTACTTC.

The genes are TRBV30 and TRBJ2-2; unclear D gene. In germline, CDR1 is GTSNPN, CDR2 SVGIG (reference sequence). The CDR3 runs to 13 residues. Trimming shortened V by 1 base and J by 4 bases, and 7 bases separated the two germline ends. The CDR3 reads CAWSATPTGELFF. The DNA for the CDR3 is TGTGCCTGGAGTGCGACTCCCACCGGGGAGCTGTTTTTT.

In this sample, this clonotype turned up a few times. This chain links TRBV6-5 with TRBJ2-5; 8 bases map to TRBD2. The DNA end lines up better with TRBJ2-7; the J call may be wrong. CDR3 size: 15 residues. Germline V CDR1 and CDR2: MNHEY, SVGAGI. Written as DNA, the CDR3 is TGTGCCAGCAGTTACTACGGGGGGGGCTCGGGCGAGCAGTACTTC. It specifies CASSYYGGGSGEQYF.

The rearrangement joins TRBV3-1 to TRBJ2-5; 9 bases map to TRBD2. CDR1 and CDR2 (germline): LGHDT, YNNKEL (reference sequence). The CDR3 totals 15 residues. The V gene end was trimmed by 4 bases and the J gene end by 5 bases; junction bases not matched to a gene: 8. Here the CDR3 DNA reads TGTGCCAGCAGCCCGCCAGCGGGGGGTCGCGAGACCCAGTACTTC. Protein product: CASSPPAGGRETQYF.

The chain has TRBV24-1 and TRBJ2-5, with D unclear. The germline V and J ends were trimmed by 4 bases and 2 bases, with 7 bases remaining between them. Looked up from germline, CDR1 is KGHDR and CDR2 is SFDVKD. The CDR3 contains 13 residues. The CDR3 sequence: CATSDPNQETQYF. CDR3 sequence (DNA): TGTGCCACCAGTGACCCAAATCAAGAGACCCAGTACTTC.

The genes are TRBV2 and TRBJ2-5, with D tentatively TRBD2 (5 bases). This CDR3 is 16 amino acids long. V was cut by 6 bases and J by 2 bases, with 19 bases left in between. Germline V CDR1 and CDR2: SNHLY, FYNNEI. CDR3 DNA sequence: TGTGCCAGCAGCGCCCCCCCGGGGAACCTACAAGAGACCCAGTACTTC. This codes for CASSAPPGNLQETQYF.

This clonotype was observed a handful of times. The chain is built from TRBV29-1 and TRBJ1-1; tentative D call: TRBD1 (5 bases). V dropped 3 bases and J dropped 8 bases, with 16 bases sitting between them. CDR3 size: 13 residues. Germline lookup yields CDR1 SQVTM and CDR2 ANQGSEA. The CDR3 region is CSVDAYVDSEAFF. DNA of the CDR3: TGCAGCGTTGATGCCTACGTAGACAGCGAAGCTTTCTTT.

The V and J genes are TRBV20-1 and TRBJ2-5, with D perhaps matching TRBD2 (6 bases). The DNA end lines up better with TRBJ2-1; the J call may be wrong. The germline V gene encodes CDR1 DFQATT and CDR2 SNEGSKA (reference sequence). This CDR3 has 13 residues. The CDR3 DNA is TGCAGTGCTAGTGTGGCTGGAGGGAATGAGCAGTTCTTC. Translating gives CSASVAGGNEQFF.

The chain joins TRBV28 to TRBJ2-5, with 7 nucleotides matching TRBD2. The V segment lost 3 bases and the J segment 2 bases; nucleotides outside the gene matches: 6. CDR1 is MDHEN and CDR2 is SYDVKM in the germline V gene. The CDR3 sequence is 15 residues long. The CDR3, as DNA: TGTGCCAGCAGTTTCTCGACTAGCTTACAAGAGACCCAGTACTTC. It encodes CASSFSTSLQETQYF.

This clonotype was counted a few times. The gene calls are TRBV12-3 or TRBV12-4 and TRBJ1-2; 10 nucleotides match TRBD1. There are 13 residues in the CDR3. Trimming cost V 4 bases and J 8 bases; bases outside gene matches: 4. The CDR3 is CASSWDRGPGYTF. The CDR3 region has the DNA TGTGCCAGCAGTTGGGACAGGGGTCCCGGCTACACCTTC.